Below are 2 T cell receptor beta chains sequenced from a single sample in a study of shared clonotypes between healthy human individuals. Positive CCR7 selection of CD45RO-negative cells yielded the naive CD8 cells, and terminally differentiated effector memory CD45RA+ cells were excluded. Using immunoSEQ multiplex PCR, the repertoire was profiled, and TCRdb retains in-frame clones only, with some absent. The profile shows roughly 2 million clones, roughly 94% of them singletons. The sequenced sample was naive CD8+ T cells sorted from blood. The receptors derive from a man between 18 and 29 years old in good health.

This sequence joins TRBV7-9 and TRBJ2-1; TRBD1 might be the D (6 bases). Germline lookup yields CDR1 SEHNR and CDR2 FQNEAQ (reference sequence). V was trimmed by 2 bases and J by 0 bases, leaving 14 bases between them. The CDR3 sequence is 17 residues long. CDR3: CASSLPPGASSYNEQFF. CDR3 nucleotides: TGTGCCAGCAGCTTACCTCCAGGGGCCAGCTCCTACAATGAGCAGTTCTTC.

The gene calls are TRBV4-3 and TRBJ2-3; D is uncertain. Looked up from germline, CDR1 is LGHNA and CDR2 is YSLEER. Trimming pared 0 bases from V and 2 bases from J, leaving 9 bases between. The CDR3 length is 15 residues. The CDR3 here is CASSQDTELTDTQYF. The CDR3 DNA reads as TGCGCCAGCAGCCAAGATACGGAGCTCACAGATACGCAGTATTTT.